The 10 T cell receptor beta chains below come from one sample, sequenced in a study of cytomegalovirus exposure and HLA in healthy donors. PCR primers comprised 60 Vbeta and 13 Jbeta primers. Using immunoSEQ multiplex PCR, the repertoire was profiled, and TCRdb retains in-frame clones only, with some absent. The sample yields 200,000 to 250,000 clones, more than 75% seen once. The sample comprised PBMCs. These receptors were obtained from a human donor in good health.

V and J are TRBV11-3 and TRBJ2-3; maybe TRBD2 (7 bases). V lost 4 bases and J lost 6, with 20 bases in between. Germline CDR1 is SGHNT and CDR2 is YENEEA. The CDR3 runs 16 residues. The CDR3 coding sequence is TGTGCCAGCAGCTCACCAGGGGCGGGAGTTTCTGATACGCAGTATTTT. Its protein product is CASSSPGAGVSDTQYF.

The rearrangement uses TRBV7-9 and TRBJ2-7; D remains unclear. Germline loops: CDR1 SEHNR, CDR2 FQNEAQ (reference sequence). The CDR3 is 12 residues long. Trimming pared 3 bases from V and 3 bases from J, leaving 6 bases between. The CDR3 DNA follows: TGTGCCAGCAGCTTGTCCCACTACGAGCAGTACTTC. Its protein product is CASSLSHYEQYF.

The chain links TRBV5-1 to TRBJ1-3, with 7 bases lining up with TRBD1. V trimming: 6 bases; J trimming: 3 bases; junction bases outside the gene matches: 3. The V gene's germline CDR1 is SGHRS and CDR2 YFSETQ. The CDR3 contains 13 residues. This CDR3 is CASKTGDGNTIYF. The CDR3 coding sequence is TGCGCCAGCAAAACAGGGGATGGAAACACCATATATTTT.

The chain joins TRBV7-6 to TRBJ1-1; D gene unclear. The V gene's germline CDR1 is SGHVS and CDR2 FNYEAQ. This CDR3 has 15 amino acids. Trimming pared 1 base from V and 2 bases from J, leaving 11 bases between. CDR3 sequence reads: CASSLDAGRNTEAFF. The DNA for the CDR3 is TGTGCCAGCAGCTTAGACGCGGGGAGAAACACTGAAGCTTTCTTT.

The rearrangement links TRBV6-1 to TRBJ2-6; tentatively, D is TRBD1 (5 bases). Germline assignment: CDR1 MNHNS and CDR2 SASEGT. CDR3 length: 13 amino acids. Trimming stripped 7 bases from V and 1 base from J, with 5 bases between. CDR3 sequence: CASTGSGANVLTF. CDR3 nucleotides: TGTGCCAGCACAGGGTCTGGGGCCAACGTCCTGACTTTC.

The rearrangement uses TRBV25-1 and TRBJ1-5; D is unresolved. V was trimmed by 6 bases and J by 3 bases, leaving 9 bases between them. Germline V lookup: CDR1 MGHDK, CDR2 SYGVNS. The CDR3 runs 13 residues. This chain's CDR3 is CASSAGTNQPQHF. In DNA form, the CDR3 reads TGTGCCAGCAGCGCGGGTACCAATCAGCCCCAGCATTTT.

V and J are TRBV6-5 and TRBJ1-2, with 9 bases that match TRBD1. The CDR3 loop spans 14 amino acids. Trimming cost V 4 bases and J 7 bases; bases outside gene matches: 7. Germline CDR1 is MNHEY and CDR2 is SVGAGI. The CDR3 reads CASSLIQGAGGYTF. In DNA, the CDR3 is TGTGCCAGCAGTTTAATACAGGGGGCGGGTGGCTACACCTTC.

The rearrangement uses TRBV5-1 and TRBJ2-7; 8 positions match TRBD2. The CDR3 contains 15 residues. The germline V gene has CDR1 SGHRS and CDR2 YFSETQ. The V gene end was trimmed by 2 bases and the J gene end by 0 bases; junction bases not matched to a gene: 4. DNA of the CDR3: TGCGCCAGCAGCTTTACGGGAGGGCCCTCCTACGAGCAGTACTTC. It codes for CASSFTGGPSYEQYF.

This clone showed up just a few times. The chain couples TRBV28 to TRBJ1-2; TRBD1 agrees at 7 bases. Trimming cost V 0 bases and J 3 bases; bases outside gene matches: 1. Germline CDR1 MDHEN, CDR2 SYDVKM. This CDR3 contains 14 residues. In DNA form, the CDR3 reads TGTGCCAGCAGTTTATGGACAGGGCACTATGGCTACACCTTC. As protein: CASSLWTGHYGYTF.

This clone was counted once. The chain joins TRBV29-1 to TRBJ1-1, with a tentative D call TRBD1 (5 bases). CDR1 and CDR2 from the germline V gene are SQVTM and ANQGSEA. The V and J ends lost 4 bases and 5 bases respectively, with 14 bases between them. The CDR3 is 13 amino acids. Here the CDR3 reads CSVGGSRGTEAFF. The CDR3 DNA follows: TGCAGCGTTGGGGGCTCTCGGGGGACTGAAGCTTTCTTT.